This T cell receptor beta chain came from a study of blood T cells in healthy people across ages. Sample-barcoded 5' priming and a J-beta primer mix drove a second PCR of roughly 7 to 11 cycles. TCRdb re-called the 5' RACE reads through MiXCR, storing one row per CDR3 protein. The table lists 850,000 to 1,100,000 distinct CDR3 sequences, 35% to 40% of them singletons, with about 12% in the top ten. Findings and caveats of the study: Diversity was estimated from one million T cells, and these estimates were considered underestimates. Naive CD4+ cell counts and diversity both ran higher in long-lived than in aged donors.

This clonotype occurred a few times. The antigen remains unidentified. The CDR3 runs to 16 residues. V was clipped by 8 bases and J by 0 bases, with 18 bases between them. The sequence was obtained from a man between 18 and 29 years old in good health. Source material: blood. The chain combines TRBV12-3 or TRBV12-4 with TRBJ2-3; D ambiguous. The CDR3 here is CASSPLRRPSTDTQYF. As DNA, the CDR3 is TGTGCCAGCTCGCCCTTGAGGCGGCCTAGCACAGATACGCAGTATTTT.